This note documents a single TCR beta chain sequence. What it binds is unknown. Trimming at V came to 1 base and at J to 4 bases, leaving 0 bases not matched to a gene. Germline values: CDR1 SGHVS, CDR2 FQNEAQ. The CDR3 contains 13 residues. Both 60 Vbeta primers and 13 Jbeta primers went into the PCR. Assay: immunoSEQ multiplex PCR; the TCRdb copy retains only in-frame clones and omits some. Of approximately 170,000 clones in the sample, 80% to 90% were seen once. The sample is drawn from a study of cytomegalovirus exposure and HLA in healthy donors. Whole-study findings and limits: CMV serostatus was the sole immune exposure data available. Compared with the roughly 670-donor mean, an Asian-associated ancestry cluster reportedly had fewer N-insertions, according to a later analysis. DRB1 showed the most TCR associations and HLA-C the fewest in a later analysis, as rates varied by HLA locus. Across donors, presence/absence analyses took sequencing depth to be roughly uniform.

The sequencing sample was made of PBMCs. The J gene is TRBJ1-2, the V gene TRBV7-8, with TRBD1 matching 7 bases. This clonotype was obtained from a woman between 18 and 30 years old in good health and CMV-seronegative. The CDR3: CASSLGQGYGYTF. As DNA, the CDR3 is TGTGCCAGCAGCTTAGGACAGGGCTATGGCTACACCTTC.